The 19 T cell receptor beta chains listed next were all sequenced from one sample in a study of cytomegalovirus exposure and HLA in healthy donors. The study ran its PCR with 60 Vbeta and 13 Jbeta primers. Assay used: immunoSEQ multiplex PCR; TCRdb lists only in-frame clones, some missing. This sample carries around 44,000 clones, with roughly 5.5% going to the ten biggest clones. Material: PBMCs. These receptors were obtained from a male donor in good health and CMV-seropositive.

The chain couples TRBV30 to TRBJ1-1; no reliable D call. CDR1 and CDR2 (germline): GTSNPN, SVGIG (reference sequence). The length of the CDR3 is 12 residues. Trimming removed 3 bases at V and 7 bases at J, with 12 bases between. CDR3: CAWRVRGFEAFF. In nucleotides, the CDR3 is TGTGCCTGGAGAGTCCGGGGATTTGAAGCTTTCTTT.

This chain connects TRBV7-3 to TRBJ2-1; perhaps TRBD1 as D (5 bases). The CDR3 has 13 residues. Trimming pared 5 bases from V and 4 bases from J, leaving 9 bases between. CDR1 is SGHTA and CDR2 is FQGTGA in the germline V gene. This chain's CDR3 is CASSTGQYNEQFF. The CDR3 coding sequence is TGTGCCAGCAGCACAGGACAATACAATGAGCAGTTCTTC. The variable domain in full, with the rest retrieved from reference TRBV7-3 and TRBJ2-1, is GAGVSQTPSNKVTEKGKYVELRCDPISGHTALYWYRQSLGQGPEFLIYFQGTGAADDSGLPNDRFFAVRPEGSVSTLKIQRTERGDSAVYLCASSTGQYNEQFFGPGTRLTVL.

The CDR3 protein is CAWETGFGEQYF. The DNA for the CDR3 is TGTGCCTGGGAGACAGGGTTTGGCGAGCAGTACTTC. This sequence joins TRBV30 and TRBJ2-7; 7 bases map to TRBD1. Trimming removed 5 bases from V and 6 bases from J; junction bases left unmatched: 7. CDR3 length: 12 residues. Per germline, CDR1 GTSNPN and CDR2 SVGIG (reference sequence).

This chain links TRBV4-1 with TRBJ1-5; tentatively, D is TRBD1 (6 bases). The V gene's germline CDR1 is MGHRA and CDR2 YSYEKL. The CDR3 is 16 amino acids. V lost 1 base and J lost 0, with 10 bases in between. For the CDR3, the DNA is TGCGCCAGCAGCCAAGCGGTGGGACATAGCAATCAGCCCCAGCATTTT. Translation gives CASSQAVGHSNQPQHF.

The DNA for the CDR3 is TGTGCCAGCAGCCTCACAGACAGGGGTGTAACTGAAGCTTTCTTT. Translated: CASSLTDRGVTEAFF. This sequence joins TRBV4-2 and TRBJ1-1, with 8 nucleotides matching TRBD1. Losses at the gene ends were 4 bases for V and 5 bases for J; bases not matched to a gene: 9. This CDR3 spans 15 amino acids. Per the germline V gene, CDR1 is LGHNA and CDR2 is YNFKEQ.

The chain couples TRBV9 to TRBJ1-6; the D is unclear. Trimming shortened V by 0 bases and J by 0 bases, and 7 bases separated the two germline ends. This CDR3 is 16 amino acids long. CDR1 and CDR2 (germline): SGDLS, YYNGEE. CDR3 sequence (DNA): TGTGCCAGCAGCGTAGCCCCGAGCTCCTATAATTCACCCCTCCACTTT. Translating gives CASSVAPSSYNSPLHF.

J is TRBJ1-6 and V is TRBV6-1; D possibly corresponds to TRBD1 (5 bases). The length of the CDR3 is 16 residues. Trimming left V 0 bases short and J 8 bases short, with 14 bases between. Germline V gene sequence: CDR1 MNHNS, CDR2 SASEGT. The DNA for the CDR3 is TGTGCCAGCAGTGAAGCGCCGGGGGGAGGTGATTCACCCCTCCACTTT. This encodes CASSEAPGGGDSPLHF.

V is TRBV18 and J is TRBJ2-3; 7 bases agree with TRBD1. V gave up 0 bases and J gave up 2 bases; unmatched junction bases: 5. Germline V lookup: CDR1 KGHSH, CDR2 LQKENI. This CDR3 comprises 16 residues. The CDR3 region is CASSPPIGTVTDTQYF. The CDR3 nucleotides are TGTGCCAGCTCACCACCGATAGGGACAGTCACAGATACGCAGTATTTT.

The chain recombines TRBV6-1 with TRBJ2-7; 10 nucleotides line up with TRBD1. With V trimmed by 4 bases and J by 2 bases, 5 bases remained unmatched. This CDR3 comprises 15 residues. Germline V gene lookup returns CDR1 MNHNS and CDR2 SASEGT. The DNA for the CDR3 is TGTGCCAGCAGTGTTCGTGGGACAGGGGCCTACGAGCAGTACTTC. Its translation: CASSVRGTGAYEQYF.

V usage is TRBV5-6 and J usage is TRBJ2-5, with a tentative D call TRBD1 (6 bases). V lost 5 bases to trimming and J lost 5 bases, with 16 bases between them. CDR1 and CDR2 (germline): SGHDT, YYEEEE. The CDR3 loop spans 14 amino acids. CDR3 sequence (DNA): TGTGCCAGCAGAGGCACCGGGACACGGGAGACCCAGTACTTC. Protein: CASRGTGTRETQYF.

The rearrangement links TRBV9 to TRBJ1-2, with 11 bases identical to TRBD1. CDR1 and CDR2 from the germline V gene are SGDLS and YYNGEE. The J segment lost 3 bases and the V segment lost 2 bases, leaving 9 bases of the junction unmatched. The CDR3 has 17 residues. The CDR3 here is CASSVGGWGQGDYGYTF. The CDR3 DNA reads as TGTGCCAGCAGCGTGGGGGGGTGGGGACAGGGGGACTATGGCTACACCTTC. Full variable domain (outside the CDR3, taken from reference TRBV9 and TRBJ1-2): DSGVTQTPKHLITATGQRVTLRCSPRSGDLSVYWYQQSLDQGLQFLIQYYNGEERAKGNILERFSAQQFPDLHSELNLSSLELGDSALYFCASSVGGWGQGDYGYTFGSGTRLTVV.

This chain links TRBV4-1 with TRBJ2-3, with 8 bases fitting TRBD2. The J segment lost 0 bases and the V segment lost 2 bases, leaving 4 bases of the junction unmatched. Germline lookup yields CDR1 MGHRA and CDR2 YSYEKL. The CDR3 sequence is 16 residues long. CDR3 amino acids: CASSQTPGGSTDTQYF. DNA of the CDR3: TGCGCCAGCAGCCAAACACCGGGGGGGAGCACAGATACGCAGTATTTT.

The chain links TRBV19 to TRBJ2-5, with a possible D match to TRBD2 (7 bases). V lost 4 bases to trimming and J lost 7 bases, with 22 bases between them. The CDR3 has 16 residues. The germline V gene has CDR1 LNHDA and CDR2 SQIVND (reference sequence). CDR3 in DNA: TGTGCCAGTAGTAGGGGGGAGGGACGGGGGGCCCGGACCCAGTACTTC. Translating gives CASSRGEGRGARTQYF.

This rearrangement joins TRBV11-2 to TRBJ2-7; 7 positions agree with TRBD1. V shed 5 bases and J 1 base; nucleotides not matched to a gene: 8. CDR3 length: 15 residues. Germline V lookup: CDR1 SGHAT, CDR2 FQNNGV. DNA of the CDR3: TGTGCCAGCAGCCCATCCCCGGGACAGTCCTACGAGCAGTACTTC. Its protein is CASSPSPGQSYEQYF.

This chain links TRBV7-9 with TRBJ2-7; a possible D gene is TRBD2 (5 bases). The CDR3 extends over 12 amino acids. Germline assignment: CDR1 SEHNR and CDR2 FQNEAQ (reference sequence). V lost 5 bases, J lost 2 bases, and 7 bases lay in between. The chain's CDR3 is CASSPGTYEQYF. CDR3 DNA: TGTGCCAGCAGCCCGGGAACCTACGAGCAGTACTTC.

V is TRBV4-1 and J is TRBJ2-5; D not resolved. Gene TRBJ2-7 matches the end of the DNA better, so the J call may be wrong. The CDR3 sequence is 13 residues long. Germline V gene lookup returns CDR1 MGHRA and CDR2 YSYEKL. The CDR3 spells CASSQLFSYEQYF. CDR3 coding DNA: TGCGCCAGCAGCCAACTCTTCTCCTACGAGCAGTACTTC.

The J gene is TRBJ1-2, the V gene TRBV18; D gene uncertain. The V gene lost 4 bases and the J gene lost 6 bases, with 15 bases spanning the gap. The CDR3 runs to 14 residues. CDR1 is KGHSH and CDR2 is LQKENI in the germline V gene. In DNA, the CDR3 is TGTGCCAGCTCACGTGAGGACCGGGGTCATGGCTACACCTTC. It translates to CASSREDRGHGYTF.

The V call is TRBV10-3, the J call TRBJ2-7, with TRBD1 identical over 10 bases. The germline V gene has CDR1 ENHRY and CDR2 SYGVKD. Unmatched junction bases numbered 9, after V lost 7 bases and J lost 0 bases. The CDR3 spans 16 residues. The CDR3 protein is CAITKLRDRGSYEQYF. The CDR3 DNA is TGTGCCATCACCAAGCTCCGGGACAGGGGCTCCTACGAGCAGTACTTC.

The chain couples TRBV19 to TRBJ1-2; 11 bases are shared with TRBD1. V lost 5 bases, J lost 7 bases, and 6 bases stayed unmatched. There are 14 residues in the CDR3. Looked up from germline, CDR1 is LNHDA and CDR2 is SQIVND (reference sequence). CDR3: CASSEDRGLAGYTF. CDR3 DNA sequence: TGTGCCAGTAGTGAGGACAGGGGGCTTGCTGGCTACACCTTC.